A selection of T cell receptor beta chains follows, all from one sample in a study of blood T cell repertoires in COVID-19. Libraries were prepared by immunoSEQ multiplex PCR; TCRdb keeps only in-frame clonotypes and omits some of them. The sample comprises 250,000 to 300,000 clones, around 86% of which are singletons, and 3.5% to 4% rests with the top ten. Sequenced material: peripheral blood. These receptors all stem from a man aged 18 to 29 with active or convalescent COVID-19. Both conserved end residues are part of each CDR3. D genes are given only for firm matches. Expanded clones are given a class, and other clones once, few, many or no size at all.

d_gene	j_gene	v_gene	abundance	CDR3nt	CDR3aa
NA	TRBJ1-1	TRBV7-3	NA	TGTGCCAGCAGCCAGACAGCCGGTCACACTGAAGCTTTCTTT	CASSQTAGHTEAFF
NA	TRBJ2-2	TRBV5-4	NA	TGTGCCAGCAGTTTCGGACAGTCGAACACCGGGGAGCTGTTTTTT	CASSFGQSNTGELFF
NA	TRBJ2-7	TRBV7-2	NA	TGTGCCAGCAGATCTCCTTTTGAGGACAAAAACTCCTACGAGCAGTACTTC	CASRSPFEDKNSYEQYF
NA	TRBJ2-5	TRBV7-2	NA	TGTGCCAGCAGGGGAGATGGCCTGGAACTAGGGACCCAGTACTTC	CASRGDGLELGTQYF
NA	TRBJ1-1	TRBV6-5	NA	TGTGCCAGCAGTCCTCTAGGGAGGAGGACTGAAGCTTTCTTT	CASSPLGRRTEAFF
NA	TRBJ2-1	TRBV4-1	NA	TGCGCCAGCAGCCAAGTGGAGCGGTACAATGAGCAGTTCTTC	CASSQVERYNEQFF
NA	TRBJ2-3	TRBV14	NA	TGTGCCAGCAGCCAAGAGTGGAGGACTACGCAGTATTTT	CASSQEWRTTQYF
TRBD1	TRBJ2-2	TRBV5-4	NA	TGTGCCAGCAGCAGGCAGGGGGCCGGCACCGGGGAGCTGTTTTTT	CASSRQGAGTGELFF
NA	TRBJ2-7	TRBV5-5	NA	TGTGCCAGCAGCTTGGGTGTGATAGGAGTAGCCTACGAGCAGTACTTC	CASSLGVIGVAYEQYF
TRBD1	TRBJ1-5	TRBV27	NA	TGTGCCAGCAGTCTAAGGACAGGGGTTAGCAATCAGCCCCAGCATTTT	CASSLRTGVSNQPQHF
NA	TRBJ2-7	TRBV5-6	NA	TGTGCCAGCAGCTTGGACTCGGGGACAAGAGGGGAGCAGTACTTC	CASSLDSGTRGEQYF
TRBD2	TRBJ2-7	TRBV18	NA	TGTGCCAGCTCACCCCAAGCGGGGAGCTCCTACGAGCAGTACTTC	CASSPQAGSSYEQYF
NA	TRBJ2-5	TRBV5-1	NA	TGCGCCAGCGGCAGCGGGGAGACCCAGTACTTC	CASGSGETQYF
NA	TRBJ1-2	TRBV18	NA	TGTGCCAGCTCATCTTTACTTAGGGGGTCGGACTATGGCTACACCTTC	CASSSLLRGSDYGYTF
NA	TRBJ1-1	TRBV6-6	NA	TGTGCCAGCAGTTACACCCTGACAGGTTCGGTCACTGAAGCTTTCTTT	CASSYTLTGSVTEAFF
NA	TRBJ1-6	TRBV5-1	NA	TGCGCCAGCAGGCAGATCGATTCACCCCTCCACTTT	CASRQIDSPLHF
NA	TRBJ2-2	TRBV30	NA	TGTGCCTGGATTAGTACCCAAACCGGGGAGCTGTTTTTT	CAWISTQTGELFF
NA	TRBJ2-5	TRBV5-4	NA	TGTGCCAGCAGCTTCTATGGGCTGGAGACCCAGTACTTC	CASSFYGLETQYF
NA	TRBJ2-7	TRBV4-2	NA	TGTGCCAGCAGCCCAGGGTCCTCGATTACCTACGAGCAGTACTTC	CASSPGSSITYEQYF
NA	TRBJ2-2	TRBV5-1	NA	TGCGCCAGCAGCACCCAAGACAGCATTACCACCGGGGAGCTGTTTTTT	CASSTQDSITTGELFF
TRBD1	TRBJ1-1	TRBV28	NA	TGTGCCAGCAGTTTAGGGGACAGGGCGGCGGAAGCTTTCTTT	CASSLGDRAAEAFF
NA	TRBJ1-2	TRBV19	NA	TGTGCCAGTAGTATAAACACCTATGGCTACACCTTC	CASSINTYGYTF
TRBD2	TRBJ2-3	TRBV2	NA	TGTGCCAGCAGTGAATACCCTCCCCCTAGCGGGAGAAATACGCAGTATTTT	CASSEYPPPSGRNTQYF
TRBD1	TRBJ1-1	TRBV27	NA	TGTGCCAGCGCCGAATTCCGGACAGGAGGGAACACTGAAGCTTTCTTT	CASAEFRTGGNTEAFF
NA	TRBJ2-1	TRBV6-5	NA	TGTGCCAGCAAGTCACAGGGCTGGGCCAATGAGCAGTTCTTC	CASKSQGWANEQFF
TRBD2	TRBJ2-3	TRBV5-1	once	TGCGCCAGCAGCGATACTAGCGGGACAGATACGCAGTATTTT	CASSDTSGTDTQYF
NA	TRBJ2-7	TRBV6-5	few	TGTGCCAGCAGTTACGGGCAGGGGCTCTACGAGCAGTACTTC	CASSYGQGLYEQYF
TRBD2	TRBJ2-2	TRBV3-1/TRBV3-2	NA	TGTGCCAGCCAAGCCAGGGAGGGAGACACCGGGGAGCTGTTTTTT	CASQAREGDTGELFF
NA	TRBJ2-7	TRBV14	NA	TGTGCCAGCAGCCAAGGACAGTTTAGTAACTACGAGCAGTACTTC	CASSQGQFSNYEQYF
NA	TRBJ1-5	TRBV19	few	TGTGCCAGCTCGTACCTCACAGGGCTAGAGCCCCAGCATTTT	CASSYLTGLEPQHF
NA	TRBJ2-7	TRBV6-2/TRBV6-3	once	TGTGCCAGCAGTTATCGGGCCGGGTGGTCAGGGTTCGGCTACGAGCAGTACTTC	CASSYRAGWSGFGYEQYF
TRBD2	TRBJ2-1	TRBV7-9	NA	TGTGCCAGCAGCTCTACGGGACTAGCGGGAGGAAATGAGCAGTTCTTC	CASSSTGLAGGNEQFF
NA	TRBJ1-1	TRBV4-1	NA	TGCGCCAGCAGCCATTCTAGACAGGATCTTATGAACACTGAAGCTTTCTTT	CASSHSRQDLMNTEAFF
NA	TRBJ1-2	TRBV18	NA	TGTGCCAGCTCAGCCCGCGGGGGGCAGGGAGGCTATGGCTACACCTTC	CASSARGGQGGYGYTF
TRBD1	TRBJ1-4	TRBV27	NA	TGTGCCCCGGGGGTACAGGGGAGGATCTGGGAGACAACTAATGAAAAACTGTTTTTT	CAPGVQGRIWETTNEKLFF
NA	TRBJ1-1	TRBV6-4	NA	TGTGCCAGCGGGCAGCTGAACACTGAAGCTTTCTTT	CASGQLNTEAFF
TRBD2	TRBJ2-1	TRBV19	once	TGTGCCAGTAGTACCCCCGGAGCGGGATTCTCCTACAATGAGCAGTTCTTC	CASSTPGAGFSYNEQFF